This TCR beta chain was sequenced for a study of human T cells and chemical hapten exposure. Broader study findings: TCRs above 1 in 1000 frequency stayed constant with DPC sensitization.

The library gave individual cDNA molecules unique molecular identifiers. TCRdb reprocessed the reads via MiXCR and lists one record per CDR3 protein. Of 2,300 or so distinct CDR3 sequences in the sample, around 50% were seen once. This clonotype was observed a handful of times. Its antigen is not identified. Germline V gene data show CDR1 as SEHNR and CDR2 as FQNEAQ (reference sequence). This CDR3 has 14 amino acids. With V trimmed by 4 bases and J by 5 bases, 3 bases remained unmatched. Treatment noted: therapeutic diphenylcyclopropenone sensitization with weekly scalp DPC. Here the sequenced sample was whole blood, taken before DPC sensitization or 2, 6, or about 24 weeks after (not recorded which). The receptor's source is an adult with alopecia areata. Some clones in this sample may be carry-over from other donors' samples. This table probably holds off-target reads from a library built for another chain. The chain employs TRBV7-9 and TRBJ2-5; 11 bases fit TRBD1. The CDR3 sequence: CASSSGQGVETQYF. The CDR3 DNA reads TGTGCCAGCAGCTCGGGACAGGGGGTCGAGACCCAGTACTTC.